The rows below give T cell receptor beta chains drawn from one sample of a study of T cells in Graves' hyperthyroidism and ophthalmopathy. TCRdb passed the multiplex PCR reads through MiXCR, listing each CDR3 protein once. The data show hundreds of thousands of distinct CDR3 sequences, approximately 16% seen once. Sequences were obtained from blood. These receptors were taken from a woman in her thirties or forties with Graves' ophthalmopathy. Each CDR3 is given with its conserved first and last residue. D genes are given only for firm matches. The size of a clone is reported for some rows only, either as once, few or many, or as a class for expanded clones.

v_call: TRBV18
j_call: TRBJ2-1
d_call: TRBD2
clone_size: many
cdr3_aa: CASSPQPGLAGDNEQFF
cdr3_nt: TGTGCCAGCTCACCACAACCTGGACTAGCGGGGGATAATGAGCAGTTCTTC

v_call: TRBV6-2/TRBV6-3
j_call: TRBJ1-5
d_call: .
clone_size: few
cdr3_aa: CASSYSWGGNQPQHF
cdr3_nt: TGTGCCAGCAGTTACTCTTGGGGAGGTAATCAGCCCCAGCATTTT

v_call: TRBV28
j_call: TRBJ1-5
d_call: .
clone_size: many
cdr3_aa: CASSLRNGLDFVEPQHF
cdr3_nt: TGTGCCAGCAGTTTACGCAACGGACTAGATTTCGTGGAGCCCCAGCATTTT

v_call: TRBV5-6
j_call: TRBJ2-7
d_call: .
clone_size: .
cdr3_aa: CARPPSWEQYF
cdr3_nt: TGTGCCAGGCCGCCCTCGTGGGAGCAGTACTTC

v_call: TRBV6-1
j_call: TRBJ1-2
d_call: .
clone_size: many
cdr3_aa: CASSPSQEPNYGYTF
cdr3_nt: TGTGCCAGCAGCCCGTCGCAAGAGCCGAACTATGGCTACACCTTC

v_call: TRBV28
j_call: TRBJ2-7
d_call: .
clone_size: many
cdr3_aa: CASTSDGGSYEQYF
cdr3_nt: TGTGCCAGCACCTCGGATGGAGGATCCTACGAGCAGTACTTC

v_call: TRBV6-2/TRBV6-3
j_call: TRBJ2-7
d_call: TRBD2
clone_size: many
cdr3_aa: CASSERGLAGGAYEQYF
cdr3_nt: TGTGCCAGCAGCGAAAGAGGACTAGCGGGAGGCGCCTACGAGCAGTACTTC

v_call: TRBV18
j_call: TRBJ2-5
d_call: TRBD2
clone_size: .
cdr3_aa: CASSRQGASGGPETQYF
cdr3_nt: TGTGCCAGCTCACGCCAAGGGGCTAGCGGGGGACCAGAGACCCAGTACTTC

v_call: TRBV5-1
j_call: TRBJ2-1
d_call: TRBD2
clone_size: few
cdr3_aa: CASSEGLAGLAGEQFF
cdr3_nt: TGCGCCAGCAGCGAGGGACTAGCGGGGTTGGCAGGTGAGCAGTTCTTC

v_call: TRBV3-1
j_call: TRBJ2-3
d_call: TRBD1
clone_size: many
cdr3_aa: CASSLDRATDTQYF
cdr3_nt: TGTGCCAGCAGCCTAGACAGGGCGACAGATACGCAGTATTTT

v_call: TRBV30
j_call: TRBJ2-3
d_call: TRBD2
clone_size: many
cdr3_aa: CAWSGGLAGDTQYF
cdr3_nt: TGTGCCTGGAGTGGGGGACTAGCGGGGGATACGCAGTATTTT

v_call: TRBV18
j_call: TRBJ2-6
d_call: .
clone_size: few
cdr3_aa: CASSPTGQDSGANVLTF
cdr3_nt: TGTGCCAGCTCACCCACCGGGCAAGACTCTGGGGCCAACGTCCTGACTTTC